This is a list of T cell receptor beta chains from one sample in a study of regulatory T cells in long-lasting Graves disease. TCRdb recomputed calls from the multiplex PCR reads with MiXCR, one row per CDR3 protein. The sample consists of more than 450,000 distinct CDR3 sequences, about 16% of them appearing once. This sample also belongs to another study, concerning T cells in Graves' hyperthyroidism and ophthalmopathy.

Sequences were derived from peripheral blood mononuclear cells (PBMCs), sampled at new diagnosis, from a patient treated with antithyroid drugs. The receptors were sampled from a man aged 40-49 years with Graves disease. The CDR3 runs from the conserved cysteine through the conserved F or W. A D gene is named only where the DNA matches it firmly. A clone size is listed for some rows: how often the clone was seen (once, few, many), or a class if it is expanded.

clone_size,j_call,d_call,v_call,cdr3_nt,cdr3_aa
many,TRBJ2-7,NA,TRBV20-1,TGCAGTGCTAGACCGGGCCCCTACGAGCAGTACTTC,CSARPGPYEQYF
NA,TRBJ2-5,TRBD1,TRBV5-1,TGCGCCAGCAGCTATACGACAGGGGCTTTCGAGACCCAGTACTTC,CASSYTTGAFETQYF
few,TRBJ2-1,NA,TRBV7-2,TGTGCCAGCAGCTTAAGCCTCTTCTACAATGAGCAGTTCTTC,CASSLSLFYNEQFF
many,TRBJ1-5,TRBD1,TRBV30,TGTGCCTGGGGGGACAGGGATAACCAGCCCCAGCATTTT,CAWGDRDNQPQHF
few,TRBJ2-7,NA,TRBV20-1,TGCAGTGCTGTAAACCTGGAGAGCTTTGGTGACGAGCAGTACTTC,CSAVNLESFGDEQYF
NA,TRBJ2-1,TRBD1,TRBV9,TGTGCCAGCAGCGTTGGGACAGGTCTGGGGTCCTACAATGAGCAGTTCTTC,CASSVGTGLGSYNEQFF
NA,TRBJ2-5,TRBD1,TRBV15,TGTGCCACCAGTCCGATGCGACAGGGCAGTAGGCAGTACTTC,CATSPMRQGSRQYF
many,TRBJ2-5,NA,TRBV12-3/TRBV12-4,TGTGCCAGCAGTCCCACCACCATACAGGGTTGGGGAGAGACCCAGTACTTC,CASSPTTIQGWGETQYF
many,TRBJ2-2,TRBD2,TRBV5-1,TGCGCCAGCAGCTTGGCCCTAGCGGGAGACGGGCCCGGGGAGCTGTTTTTT,CASSLALAGDGPGELFF
many,TRBJ2-4,TRBD1,TRBV13,TGTGCCAGCAGCTTAAGACAGGGAAAAAACATTCAGTACTTC,CASSLRQGKNIQYF
few,TRBJ1-6,TRBD1,TRBV7-2,TGTGCCAGCAGCGTCTCACGGGGGACAGACTCACCCCTCCACTTT,CASSVSRGTDSPLHF
many,TRBJ2-1,NA,TRBV27,TGTGCCAGCAGTTTCAGCCTGGACTCCTACAATGAGCAGTTCTTC,CASSFSLDSYNEQFF
many,TRBJ1-2,NA,TRBV20-1,TGCAGTGCTACGGACGGACCTAACTATGGCTACACCTTC,CSATDGPNYGYTF
many,TRBJ2-2,TRBD2,TRBV3-1,TGTGCCAGCAAACTAGCGGGAGGACCAAACACCGGGGAGCTGTTTTTT,CASKLAGGPNTGELFF
many,TRBJ1-1,NA,TRBV24-1,TGTGCCACCAGCGCGGGACCGTACACTGAAGCTTTCTTT,CATSAGPYTEAFF
many,TRBJ2-3,TRBD1,TRBV5-1,TGTGCCAGCAGCTTGCGCGGCAGGGGGCGGCCAGATACGCAGTATTTT,CASSLRGRGRPDTQYF
NA,TRBJ1-5,TRBD1,TRBV28,TGTGCCAGCAGTCCATGGACAGGGGGCGTGCCCCAGCATTTT,CASSPWTGGVPQHF
many,TRBJ1-2,TRBD1,TRBV28,TGTGCCAGCAGGGCCGACAGGGGGCCTACCTATGGCTACACCTTC,CASRADRGPTYGYTF
few,TRBJ2-1,NA,TRBV6-2/TRBV6-3,TGTGCCAGCAGTGACGGGCATGAGCAGTTCTTC,CASSDGHEQFF
NA,TRBJ2-2,NA,TRBV13,TGTGCCAGCAGCACCCGAGGAGTGGCAACCGGGGAGCTGTTTTTT,CASSTRGVATGELFF
many,TRBJ2-2,NA,TRBV13,TGTGCCAGCAGCTTAGGGACTAGGCCCACCGGGGAGCTGTTTTTT,CASSLGTRPTGELFF
many,TRBJ1-2,TRBD1,TRBV30,TGTGCCTGGAGCCTAGTAGGGGGCGATGGCTACACCTTC,CAWSLVGGDGYTF
many,TRBJ2-3,NA,TRBV11-2,TGTGCCAGCAGCCCCGGCGCGACTAGATCAGATACGCAGTATTTT,CASSPGATRSDTQYF
NA,TRBJ2-1,TRBD2,TRBV5-1,TGCGCCAGCAGGTTTAGCGGGAGCTCCTACAATGAGCAGTTCTTC,CASRFSGSSYNEQFF
few,TRBJ2-7,NA,TRBV7-2,TGTGCCAGCAGCCCATACCAAACTTACGAGCAGTACTTC,CASSPYQTYEQYF
many,TRBJ2-2,NA,TRBV28,TGTGCCAGCACGGACACAAACACCGGGGAGCTGTTTTTT,CASTDTNTGELFF
NA,TRBJ2-1,NA,TRBV4-1,TGCGCCAGCAGCCAAGTAAGGGGGACCTACAATGAGCAGTTCTTC,CASSQVRGTYNEQFF
few,TRBJ2-2,NA,TRBV7-9,TGTGCCAGCAGCTTAGTCCGGGAGCTGTTTTTT,CASSLVRELFF
many,TRBJ2-5,NA,TRBV7-2,TGTGCCAGCAGCGTAGCGAGACAAGAGACCCAGTACTTC,CASSVARQETQYF
many,TRBJ2-1,NA,TRBV12-3/TRBV12-4,TGTGCCAGCGGAGTTAGCCCTAGCTCCTACAATGAGCAGTTCTTC,CASGVSPSSYNEQFF
NA,TRBJ2-3,TRBD2,TRBV5-1,TGCGCCAGCAGGCCAACTAGCGGGAGGGCCGGAGATACGCAGTATTTT,CASRPTSGRAGDTQYF
NA,TRBJ2-2,NA,TRBV5-1,TGCGCCAGCAGTGATGGACTCAACACCGGGGAGCTGTTTTTT,CASSDGLNTGELFF
many,TRBJ2-5,TRBD1,TRBV11-1,TGTGCCAGCAGCTTAGCCGCCAGGGGGCCGGAGACCCAGTACTTC,CASSLAARGPETQYF